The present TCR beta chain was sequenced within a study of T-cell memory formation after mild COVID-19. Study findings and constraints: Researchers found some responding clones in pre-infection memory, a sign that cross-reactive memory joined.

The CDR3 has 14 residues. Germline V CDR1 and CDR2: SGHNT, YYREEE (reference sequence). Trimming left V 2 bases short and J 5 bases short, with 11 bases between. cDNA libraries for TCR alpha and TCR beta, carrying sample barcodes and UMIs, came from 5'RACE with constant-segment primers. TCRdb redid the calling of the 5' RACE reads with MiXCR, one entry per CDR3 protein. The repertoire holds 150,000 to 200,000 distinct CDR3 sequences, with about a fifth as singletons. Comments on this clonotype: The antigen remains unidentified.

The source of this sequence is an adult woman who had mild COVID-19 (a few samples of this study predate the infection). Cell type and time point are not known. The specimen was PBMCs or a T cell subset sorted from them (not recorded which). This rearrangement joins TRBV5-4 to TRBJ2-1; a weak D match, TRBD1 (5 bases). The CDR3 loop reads CASSLLGHNNEQFF. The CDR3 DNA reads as TGTGCCAGCAGCTTACTCGGACATAACAATGAGCAGTTCTTC.